The T cell receptor beta chain under discussion was sequenced for a study of blood T cells in healthy people across ages. The study, taken as a whole, reports: Percentage of naive T cells showed a strong correlation with TCR beta diversity.

Trimming cost V 3 bases and J 5 bases, with 11 bases left between them. Per the germline V gene, CDR1 is SGDLS and CDR2 is YYNGEE. This CDR3 comprises 14 residues. Alongside a J-beta primer mix, a sample-barcoded 5' primer served in a second PCR lasting 7 to 11 cycles. MiXCR was run by TCRdb on the 5' RACE reads, yielding one entry per CDR3 protein. Found here are about 930,000 distinct CDR3 sequences, approximately 32% of them singletons; the top ten hold roughly 10%. Comments on this clonotype: What it binds is unknown.

The same data also contributed to another study, on T cells of mothers and their children. Turning to that study: Six or seven children, together with their three healthy Caucasian mothers, made up the donors.

This TCR derives from a woman in her 40s in good health. Sequencing was done on a sample of blood. The chain uses TRBV9 and TRBJ2-2; weak D call: TRBD1 (6 bases). The CDR3 sequence is CASSGGGGTGELFF. The CDR3, as DNA: TGTGCCAGCAGCGGAGGGGGTGGTACCGGGGAGCTGTTTTTT.